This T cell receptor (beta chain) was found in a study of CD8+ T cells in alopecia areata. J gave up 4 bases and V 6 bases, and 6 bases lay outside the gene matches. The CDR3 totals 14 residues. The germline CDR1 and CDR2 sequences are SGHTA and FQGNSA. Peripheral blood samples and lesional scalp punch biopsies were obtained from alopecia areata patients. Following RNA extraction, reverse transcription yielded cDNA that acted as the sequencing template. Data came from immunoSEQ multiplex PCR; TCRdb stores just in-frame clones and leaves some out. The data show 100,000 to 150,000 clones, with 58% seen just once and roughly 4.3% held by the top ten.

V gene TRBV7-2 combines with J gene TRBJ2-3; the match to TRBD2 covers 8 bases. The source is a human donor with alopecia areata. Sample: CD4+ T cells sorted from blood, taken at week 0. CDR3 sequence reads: CASRFGGGADTQYF. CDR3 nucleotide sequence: TGTGCCAGCAGGTTCGGGGGGGGCGCAGATACGCAGTATTTT.